The present entry profiles one T cell receptor (beta chain) with its context. Its antigen is not identified. Use of 60 Vbeta and 13 Jbeta primers characterized the PCR. Using immunoSEQ multiplex PCR, the repertoire was profiled, and TCRdb retains in-frame clones only, with some absent. The sample gives around 300,000 clones, roughly 86% of which show up once; approximately 2% is in the top ten. This CDR3 has 15 residues. The germline V gene has CDR1 SEHNR and CDR2 FQNEAQ (reference sequence). Trimming stripped 2 bases from V and 5 bases from J, with 16 bases between. The sample belongs to a study of cytomegalovirus exposure and HLA in healthy donors. Study as a whole: Researchers found that roughly 77% of 398 genotyped donors fell within the Caucasian-associated ancestry cluster.

General study results and limits: Analysis was performed later, and it showed HLA-associated TCR beta chains to be more clonally expanded than equally common others. When the data were analyzed later, several of the most significant clusters appeared to be linked to common viral pathogens. Apparent HLA restriction characterized most CMV-associated TCR beta chains in a later analysis.

The source is a woman between 40 and 55 years old in good health and CMV-seropositive. Sequencing was done on a sample of PBMCs. V is TRBV7-9 and J is TRBJ2-7; D is undetermined. The CDR3 sequence is CASSLWAGSRNEQYF. The DNA of the CDR3 is TGTGCCAGCAGCTTATGGGCAGGCAGTAGGAACGAGCAGTACTTC.